The entry below describes one T cell receptor beta chain. Antigen unknown. Unique molecular identifiers were built into the TCRbeta library. One entry per CDR3 protein results from TCRdb running MiXCR on the PCR reads. The sample has 540,000 or so distinct CDR3 sequences; roughly 23% are singletons. The V gene's germline CDR1 is SNHLY and CDR2 FYNNEI. This CDR3 is 11 amino acids long. The record originates from a study of T-cell reconstitution after alpha-beta-depleted transplantation in children. Findings of the study overall: Several hundred expanded graft clones reportedly gave rise to the alpha-beta T cells present about two months after transplant.

The sequences come from PBMCs, mostly from graft donor cells, collected 360 days after TCRalphabeta/CD19-depleted stem cell transplant. This receptor was taken from a boy less than two years old who had a stem cell transplant for acute myeloid leukemia, so the T cells may come from the graft donor. The chain has TRBV2 and TRBJ2-1, with D possibly TRBD2 on 6 matching bases. CDR3 sequence: CGSRWGDQQFF. Written as DNA, the CDR3 is TGTGGTAGCAGGTGGGGGGACCAGCAGTTCTTC.